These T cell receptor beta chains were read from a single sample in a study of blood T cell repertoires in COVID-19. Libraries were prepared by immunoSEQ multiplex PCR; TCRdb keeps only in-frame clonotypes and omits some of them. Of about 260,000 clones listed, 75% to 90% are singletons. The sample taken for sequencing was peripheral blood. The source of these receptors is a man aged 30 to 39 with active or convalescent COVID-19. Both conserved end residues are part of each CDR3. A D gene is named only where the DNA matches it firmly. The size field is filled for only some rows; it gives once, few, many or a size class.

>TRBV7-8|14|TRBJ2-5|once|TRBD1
TGTGCCAGCAGCTCGGACAGGGGAGGGCAGACCCAGTACTTC
CASSSDRGGQTQYF
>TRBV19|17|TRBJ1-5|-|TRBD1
TGTGCCAGTAGTGCCAGAGACAGGGAAGGGGGCAATCAGCCCCAGCATTTT
CASSARDREGGNQPQHF
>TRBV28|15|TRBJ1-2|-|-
TGTGCCAGCATTCAATCAGGGGCGAGTAACTATGGCTACACCTTC
CASIQSGASNYGYTF
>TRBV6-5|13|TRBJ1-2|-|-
TGTGCCAGCAGTTACTCGTCCGGGGGTGGCTACACCTTC
CASSYSSGGGYTF
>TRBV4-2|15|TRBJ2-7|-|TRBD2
TGTGCCAGCAGCCGACTAGCGGGGGGTCTCTACGAGCAGTACTTC
CASSRLAGGLYEQYF
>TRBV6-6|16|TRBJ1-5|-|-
TGTGCCAGCAGTTACTCGGCAGGTACATCCAATCAGCCCCAGCATTTT
CASSYSAGTSNQPQHF
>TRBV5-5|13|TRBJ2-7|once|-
TGTGCCAGCAGCTTGGTGGGGGCGGTCGAGCAGTACTTC
CASSLVGAVEQYF
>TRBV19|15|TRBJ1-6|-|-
TGTGCCAGTAGTTGGGGCAGCTCCTATAATTCACCCCTCCACTTT
CASSWGSSYNSPLHF
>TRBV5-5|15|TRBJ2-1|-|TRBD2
TGTGCCAGCAGCCTCGTAGCGGGGGGACACAATGAGCAGTTCTTC
CASSLVAGGHNEQFF
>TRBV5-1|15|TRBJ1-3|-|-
TGCGCCAGCAGTTCCACAGGGATCTCTGGAAACACCATATATTTT
CASSSTGISGNTIYF
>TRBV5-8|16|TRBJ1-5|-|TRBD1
TGTGCCAGCCATAAGCTCCAGGGGGCTAGTAATCAGCCCCAGCATTTT
CASHKLQGASNQPQHF
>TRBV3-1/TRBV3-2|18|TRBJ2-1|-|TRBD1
TGTGCCAGCAGCCAAGCTAGCCGTGGGACAGGGAAAGACAATGAGCAGTTCTTC
CASSQASRGTGKDNEQFF
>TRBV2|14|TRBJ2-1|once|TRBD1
TGTGCCACCAATTCCGGGACAGGGTTCAATGAGCAGTTCTTC
CATNSGTGFNEQFF
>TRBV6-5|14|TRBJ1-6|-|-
TGTGCCAGCAGTTCTCAGGTGGGGGGTTCACCCCTCCACTTT
CASSSQVGGSPLHF
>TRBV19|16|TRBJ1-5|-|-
TGTGCCAGTAGCATAGGCGGGGATGGGAGCAATCAGCCCCAGCATTTT
CASSIGGDGSNQPQHF
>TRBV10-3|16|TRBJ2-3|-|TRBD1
TGTGCCATCAGTGAAGGGACAGGGGGGCCCACAGATACGCAGTATTTT
CAISEGTGGPTDTQYF
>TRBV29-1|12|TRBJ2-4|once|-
TGCAGCGTTGCCTTCCAGGGAAACATTCAGTACTTC
CSVAFQGNIQYF
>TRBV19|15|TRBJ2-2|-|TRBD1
TGTGCCAGTATGGGGACAGGGCAGTACACCGGGGAGCTGTTTTTT
CASMGTGQYTGELFF
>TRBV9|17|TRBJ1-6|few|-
TGTGCCAGCAGCGTAGGAGGTACCCCAGGGGTAGTCTCACCCCTCCACTTT
CASSVGGTPGVVSPLHF
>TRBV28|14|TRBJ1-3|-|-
TGTGCCAGCAGTTTACCAGGCTCTGGAAACACCATATATTTT
CASSLPGSGNTIYF
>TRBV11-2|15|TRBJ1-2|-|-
TGTGCCAGCAGCGGAGTCGCCGGGGGGAACTATGGCTACACCTTC
CASSGVAGGNYGYTF
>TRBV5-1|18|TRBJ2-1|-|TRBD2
TGCGCCAGCAGCGATGGAGGTGGACTAGCGGGGGGTAACAATGAGCAGTTCTTC
CASSDGGGLAGGNNEQFF
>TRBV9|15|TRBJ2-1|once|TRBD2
TGTGCCAGCAGCGTAGCTGAGCGGGGAGGCAATGAGCAGTTCTTC
CASSVAERGGNEQFF
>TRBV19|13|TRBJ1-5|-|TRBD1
TGTGCCAGTTACAGGGGGAACAATCAGCCCCAGCATTTT
CASYRGNNQPQHF
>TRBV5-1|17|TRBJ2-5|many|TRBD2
TGCGCCAGCAGCTTCCCCTCAGAACTAGCGGAACAAGAGACCCAGTACTTC
CASSFPSELAEQETQYF